Each of the 31 T cell receptor beta chains below was sequenced from the same sample in a study of CD8 T cells in ankylosing spondylitis. Via MiXCR, TCRdb re-called the 5' RACE reads, giving one row per CDR3 protein. The sample holds more than 250,000 distinct CDR3 sequences, more than 9% seen once. Sequencing was performed on blood, either unsorted or a sorted T cell fraction (not recorded which). Receptor source: a female donor with ankylosing spondylitis or in good health (not recorded which).

In its sample, this clonotype was seen a few times. The chain couples TRBV10-1 to TRBJ2-6; possible D gene TRBD2, 7 bases. Trimming took off 4 bases at V and 0 bases at J, with 10 bases between the two ends. The germline V gene encodes CDR1 WNHNN and CDR2 SYGVQD (reference sequence). This CDR3 has 16 amino acids. The CDR3 region has the DNA TGCGCCAGCAGTGCGGGGGGCCTCTCTGGGGCCAACGTCCTGACTTTC. Translating it yields CASSAGGLSGANVLTF.

V and J are TRBV7-8 and TRBJ2-2; the match to TRBD2 covers 12 bases. The ends lost 4 bases at V and 7 bases at J; junction bases unmatched: 7. Germline V lookup: CDR1 SGHVS, CDR2 FQNEAQ. CDR3 length equals 16 residues. The CDR3 DNA reads as TGTGCCAGCAGCTCGACTAGCGGGGGCGTCGGCGGGGAGCTGTTTTTT. Its protein product is CASSSTSGGVGGELFF.

The chain is built from TRBV20-1 and TRBJ2-6, with unresolved D. CDR1 is DFQATT and CDR2 is SNEGSKA in the germline V gene (reference sequence). The CDR3 spans 15 residues. V dropped 2 bases and J dropped 0 bases, with 8 bases sitting between them. The CDR3 here is CSARMDSSGANVLTF. The CDR3, as DNA: TGCAGTGCTAGAATGGATAGCTCTGGGGCCAACGTCCTGACTTTC.

This clonotype was seen a handful of times. This rearrangement joins TRBV11-2 to TRBJ2-2; 11 bases are shared with TRBD2. The CDR3 consists of 18 residues. J was trimmed by 3 bases and V by 5 bases; bases with no gene match: 11. CDR1 is SGHAT and CDR2 is FQNNGV in the germline V gene. The CDR3: CASSPLGLAGGHTGELFF. DNA of the CDR3: TGTGCCAGCAGCCCCTTAGGGCTAGCGGGAGGACACACCGGGGAGCTGTTTTTT.

This clonotype came up a few times. This chain connects TRBV29-1 to TRBJ2-5, with 13 bases matching TRBD2. Germline CDR1 reads SQVTM; CDR2 reads ANQGSEA. V lost 6 bases to trimming and J lost 5 bases; unmatched junction nucleotides: 12. The CDR3 extends over 16 amino acids. The DNA of the CDR3 is TGCAGCGTCGGTGGGACTAGCGGGAATTACGTTGAGACCCAGTACTTC. This translates into CSVGGTSGNYVETQYF.

Comment on this clonotype: Just one base apart from a much larger clone, this may be a read error. The chain carries TRBV6-5 and TRBJ2-3; D uncertain. V was pared by 6 bases and J by 8 bases, with 12 bases between. Germline-derived CDR1 and CDR2 are MNHEY and SVGAGI. The CDR3 spans 12 residues. The DNA of the CDR3 is TGTGCCAGCAGCACACCTAGGAGTACGCAGTATTTT. This gives the protein CASSTPRSTQYF.

The rearrangement links TRBV3-1 to TRBJ2-1, with TRBD2 as a possible D gene (6 bases). The V and J ends lost 3 bases and 5 bases respectively, with 23 bases between them. This CDR3 is 18 amino acids long. Germline CDR1 LGHDT, CDR2 YNNKEL (reference sequence). The chain's CDR3 is CASSQYPGGAGWDNEQFF. The CDR3 DNA follows: TGTGCCAGCAGCCAGTACCCAGGCGGGGCGGGATGGGACAATGAGCAGTTCTTC.

The chain employs TRBV21-1 and TRBJ1-4. TRBV21-1 is listed as a pseudogene. CDR3 length equals 16 residues. The chain's CDR3 is CASSSPGGGLGEKLFF. The CDR3 coding sequence is TGTGCCAGCAGCTCCCCCGGCGGGGGGTTAGGGGAAAAACTGTTTTTT.

At least ten counts were recorded for this clonotype. This sequence joins TRBV28 and TRBJ2-7; possible D gene TRBD2, 6 bases. V lost 6 bases and J lost 0, with 15 bases in between. This CDR3 spans 15 amino acids. Germline V lookup: CDR1 MDHEN, CDR2 SYDVKM. In DNA, the CDR3 is TGTGCCAGCAGAGAATCGGGGGTTCTCTCCTACGAGCAGTACTTC. This codes for CASRESGVLSYEQYF.

This clonotype appeared many times. The J gene is TRBJ1-5, the V gene TRBV11-2; perhaps TRBD1 as D (5 bases). The CDR3 extends over 15 amino acids. The germline V gene encodes CDR1 SGHAT and CDR2 FQNNGV. The V end was cut by 5 bases, the J end by 6 bases, with 17 bases between. The CDR3 loop is CASSLHPRDGQPQHF. The CDR3 bases are TGTGCCAGCAGCCTCCACCCGAGGGACGGTCAGCCCCAGCATTTT.

V and J are TRBV7-8 and TRBJ1-4, with TRBD1 matching over 11 bases. The junction had 8 bases not matched to a gene; V was cut back by 3 bases and J by 11 bases. This CDR3 contains 15 residues. The germline CDR1 and CDR2 sequences are SGHVS and FQNEAQ. The CDR3 protein is CASSFPGQGGGKLFF. DNA of the CDR3: TGTGCCAGCAGCTTTCCGGGACAGGGGGGAGGGAAACTGTTTTTT.

This clonotype was recorded many times. The gene calls are TRBV10-1 and TRBJ2-1, with D unclear. V gave up 4 bases and J gave up 8 bases, with 12 bases separating them. CDR1 and CDR2 from the germline V gene are WNHNN and SYGVQD (reference sequence). CDR3 length equals 13 residues. CDR3 sequence reads: CASSGSSWDEQFF. In DNA, the CDR3 is TGCGCCAGCAGTGGGTCTAGTTGGGATGAGCAGTTCTTC.

Points on this clonotype: A read error may explain this, as a much larger clone is one base away. This chain links TRBV7-6 with TRBJ2-5; D unresolved. CDR1 is SGHVS and CDR2 is FNYEAQ in the germline V gene. The CDR3 spans 15 residues. V lost 2 bases and J lost 3, with 13 bases in between. CDR3: CASSLRGYSEETQYF. CDR3 DNA sequence: TGTGCCAGCAGCTTACGCGGATACAGTGAAGAGACCCAGTACTTC.

This clonotype was detected many times. CDR3 sequence: CASSLKGRDEQFF. The CDR3 bases are TGCGCCAGCAGCTTGAAGGGAAGGGACGAGCAGTTCTTC. V and J are TRBV5-1 and TRBJ2-1, with D perhaps given as TRBD1 or TRBD2 (5 bases each). Germline-derived CDR1 and CDR2 are SGHRS and YFSETQ. Trimming shortened V by 1 base and J by 10 bases, and 12 bases separated the two germline ends. The CDR3 contains 13 residues.

This clonotype has at least ten counts. The chain employs TRBV10-2 and TRBJ2-7; no firm D call. Trimming shortened V by 0 bases and J by 6 bases, and 15 bases separated the two germline ends. Germline CDR1 and CDR2: WSHSY and SAAADI. This CDR3 comprises 15 residues. In DNA form, the CDR3 reads TGCGCCAGCAGTGAGTCGCGATCTTCGTTACTCGAGCAGTACTTC. Protein: CASSESRSSLLEQYF.

V gene TRBV3-1 combines with J gene TRBJ2-2; a weak D match, TRBD1 (5 bases). V shed 2 bases and J shed 4 bases, with 11 bases lying between them. From germline, CDR1 is LGHDT and CDR2 YNNKEL (reference sequence). The CDR3 loop spans 15 amino acids. The CDR3 reads CASSQRGRSTGELFF. CDR3 DNA sequence: TGTGCCAGCAGCCAAAGGGGTAGGAGCACCGGGGAGCTGTTTTTT.

This clonotype was seen many times. This rearrangement joins TRBV20-1 to TRBJ1-1, with D uncertain. The CDR3 totals 12 residues. V lost 5 bases and J lost 5, with 12 bases in between. Germline assignment: CDR1 DFQATT and CDR2 SNEGSKA (reference sequence). The chain's CDR3 is CSASRADTEAFF. Here the CDR3 DNA reads TGCAGTGCTTCTCGGGCTGATACTGAAGCTTTCTTT.

In this sample, this clonotype turned up many times. This chain links TRBV10-1 with TRBJ1-1, with 9 positions matching TRBD1. J was trimmed by 5 bases and V by 6 bases; bases with no gene match: 7. This CDR3 spans 14 amino acids. Germline V gene lookup returns CDR1 WNHNN and CDR2 SYGVQD (reference sequence). The CDR3, as DNA: TGCGCCAGCAGCCGGGACAGGGCGCGAACTGAAGCTTTCTTT. Its translation: CASSRDRARTEAFF.

This clonotype was seen more than once but under ten times. The rearrangement links TRBV5-1 to TRBJ2-3; D is perhaps TRBD1 (5 bases). The germline gives CDR1 SGHRS, CDR2 YFSETQ. CDR3 length: 16 amino acids. V shed 0 bases and J shed 3 bases, with 14 bases lying between them. This chain's CDR3 is CASSLASGAWTDTQYF. The CDR3 nucleotides are TGCGCCAGCAGCTTGGCATCTGGGGCGTGGACAGATACGCAGTATTTT.

This clonotype appeared many times. V is TRBV7-8 and J is TRBJ2-3, with a tentative D call TRBD1 (5 bases). The CDR3 spans 14 residues. Germline V gene sequence: CDR1 SGHVS, CDR2 FQNEAQ. The V end lost 5 bases, the J end lost 4 bases, and 13 bases lay between the germline ends. As DNA, the CDR3 is TGTGCCAGCAGCCCTGGACACTCAGCAGATACGCAGTATTTT. It codes for CASSPGHSADTQYF.

This clonotype was picked up many times. The rearrangement links TRBV5-1 to TRBJ1-1, with a possible D match to TRBD1 (5 bases). The CDR3 totals 14 residues. CDR1 is SGHRS and CDR2 is YFSETQ in the germline V gene. V was clipped by 1 base and J by 4 bases, with 11 bases between them. CDR3 sequence (DNA): TGCGCCAGCAGCTTGTCAGGGTCGGGCACTGAAGCTTTCTTT. Translated, it gives CASSLSGSGTEAFF.

This clonotype was detected many times. This chain links TRBV12-3 or TRBV12-4 with TRBJ2-2; unclear D gene. This CDR3 has 13 amino acids. With 6 bases removed from V and 1 base from J, the gap between germline ends came to 6 bases. The CDR3 sequence: CASRNRNTGELFF. In DNA form, the CDR3 reads TGTGCCAGCAGGAACAGGAACACCGGGGAGCTGTTTTTT.

The CDR3 region is CASSSSGGPQETQYF. CDR3 coding DNA: TGTGCCAGCAGTTCTAGCGGGGGGCCCCAAGAGACCCAGTACTTC. This chain connects TRBV28 to TRBJ2-5; 11 bases agree with TRBD2. The CDR3 contains 15 residues. Germline-derived CDR1 and CDR2 are MDHEN and SYDVKM. V was pared by 4 bases and J by 1 base, with 2 bases of the junction left unmatched. Complete variable domain (other parts from reference TRBV28 and TRBJ2-5): DVKVTQSSRYLVKRTGEKVFLECVQDMDHENMFWYRQDPGLGLRLIYFSYDVKMKEKGDIPEGYSVSREKKERFSLILESASTNQTSMYLCASSSSGGPQETQYFGPGTRLLVL.

This clonotype was seen many times. The V call is TRBV29-1, the J call TRBJ1-2; the D gene is possibly TRBD1 (5 bases). The CDR3 is 12 amino acids. V lost 5 bases and J lost 3, with 10 bases in between. The V gene's germline CDR1 is SQVTM and CDR2 ANQGSEA. CDR3 coding DNA: TGCAGCGTTTGGCAGGGAGACTATGGCTACACCTTC. Translation gives CSVWQGDYGYTF.

This clonotype turned up a few times. This rearrangement joins TRBV28 to TRBJ1-2, with D perhaps matching TRBD1 (6 bases). CDR1 MDHEN and CDR2 SYDVKM come from the germline V gene. The CDR3 has 14 amino acids. V lost 5 bases and J 4 bases, leaving 14 bases between the germline ends. Written as DNA, the CDR3 is TGTGCCAGCAGTCACTCCCCCAGGGGCTATGGCTACACCTTC. Its translation is CASSHSPRGYGYTF.

CDR3 coding DNA: TGTGCCAGACGGATAGAGACACGAAACTACGAGCAGTACTTC. Protein sequence: CARRIETRNYEQYF. The genes are TRBV2 and TRBJ2-7, with D uncertain. V was cut by 9 bases and J by 3 bases, with 18 bases left in between. The V gene's germline CDR1 is SNHLY and CDR2 FYNNEI. This CDR3 is built from 14 residues.

This clonotype showed up just a few times. The V call is TRBV4-1, the J call TRBJ2-3, with TRBD2 identical over 9 bases. This CDR3 has 16 residues. After removal of 0 bases from V and 2 bases from J, the junction contained 3 bases not matched to a gene. Germline V gene data show CDR1 as MGHRA and CDR2 as YSYEKL. The CDR3 nucleotides read TGCGCCAGCAGCCAAGAGGGCGGGGGGGCCACAGATACGCAGTATTTT. Protein product: CASSQEGGGATDTQYF.

This clonotype was detected many times. The CDR3 coding sequence is TGCGCCAGCAGCTTGGACCCGACACGCACTGAAGCTTTCTTT. Encoded protein: CASSLDPTRTEAFF. The V and J genes are TRBV5-1 and TRBJ1-1; D remains ambiguous. CDR3 length equals 14 residues. V was trimmed by 0 bases and J by 4 bases, leaving 10 bases between them. Germline V gene lookup returns CDR1 SGHRS and CDR2 YFSETQ.

This clonotype occurred many times. The chain employs TRBV5-1 and TRBJ1-1; no firm D call. The V end was cut by 4 bases, the J end by 1 base, with 8 bases between. This CDR3 spans 13 amino acids. Germline V gives CDR1 SGHRS, CDR2 YFSETQ. The CDR3 coding sequence is TGCGCCAGCAGCGTCTTACAGAACACTGAAGCTTTCTTT. Its protein product is CASSVLQNTEAFF.

This clonotype was recorded at least ten times. This chain joins TRBV7-3 and TRBJ2-3; 8 bases are a match to TRBD2. J was trimmed by 1 base and V by 2 bases; bases with no gene match: 2. From germline, CDR1 is SGHTA and CDR2 FQGTGA. The CDR3 extends over 15 amino acids. CDR3 nucleotides: TGTGCCAGCAGCTTACGGGGGGGCCGCACAGATACGCAGTATTTT. It specifies CASSLRGGRTDTQYF.

Many counts were recorded for this clonotype. The junction does not match germline at one end; this may be a read error. The rearrangement joins TRBV4-2 to TRBJ2-3; D is uncertain. The V gene's germline CDR1 is LGHNA and CDR2 YNFKEQ. The CDR3 covers 16 residues. CDR3 nucleotide sequence: TGCGCCAGCAGCCAAGAACTATGGGATGGCACAGATACGCAGTATTTT. Protein sequence: CASSQELWDGTDTQYF.